Shown below are 8 T cell receptor beta chains from a single sample sequenced in a study of T cell responses to AZD1222 COVID-19 vaccine. Generated by immunoSEQ multiplex PCR, the TCRdb table keeps only in-frame clones and is missing some. The sample lists 110,000 or so clones; around nine tenths were seen once. Sequenced material: peripheral blood, taken on day 0 of AZD1222 vaccination. The receptors come from an adult in good health.

The gene calls are TRBV6-2 or TRBV6-3 and TRBJ1-4; a weak D match, TRBD1 (6 bases). The CDR3 sequence is 14 residues long. V lost 5 bases and J 8 bases, leaving 15 bases between the germline ends. Germline V lookup: CDR1 MNHEY, CDR2 SVGEGT. CDR3: CASSRHRDTEKLFF. The CDR3, as DNA: TGTGCCAGCAGTCGACACCGGGACACAGAAAAACTGTTTTTT.

The rearrangement joins TRBV7-2 to TRBJ2-2, with a possible D match to TRBD2 (5 bases). Germline lookup yields CDR1 SGHTA and CDR2 FQGNSA. The CDR3 extends over 17 amino acids. V was pared by 4 bases and J by 0 bases, with 15 bases between. CDR3 in amino acids: CASSSRHLLANTGELFF. The CDR3 region has the DNA TGTGCCAGCAGCTCGAGACACCTACTAGCGAACACCGGGGAGCTGTTTTTT.

The table lists this clone with a count of one. The CDR3 DNA follows: TGCAGCGTTATCGGGACAGGGAATAGGAATGAGCAGTTCTTC. This gives the protein CSVIGTGNRNEQFF. The rearrangement joins TRBV29-1 to TRBJ2-1, with 9 bases fitting TRBD1. Germline V lookup: CDR1 SQVTM, CDR2 ANQGSEA. The CDR3 has 14 residues. Germline trimming cut 5 bases from V and 7 bases from J; bases unmatched to any gene: 9.

The CDR3 reads CASSEIGKNSPLHF. For the CDR3, the DNA is TGTGCCAGCAGTGAAATAGGGAAGAATTCACCCCTCCACTTT. This chain links TRBV6-1 with TRBJ1-6, with no clear D. The CDR3 runs 14 residues. Trimming stripped 2 bases from V and 7 bases from J, with 9 bases between. Germline loops: CDR1 MNHNS, CDR2 SASEGT.

The chain uses TRBV30 and TRBJ1-3, with unresolved D. This CDR3 comprises 14 residues. Germline V gives CDR1 GTSNPN, CDR2 SVGIG (reference sequence). V lost 7 bases, J lost 0 bases, and 13 bases lay in between. CDR3: CASTARDSGNTIYF. The CDR3 bases are TGTGCCTCAACAGCTCGGGACTCTGGAAACACCATATATTTT.

The chain combines TRBV12-3 or TRBV12-4 with TRBJ2-7, with 11 bases fitting TRBD2. The CDR3 loop spans 12 amino acids. J was trimmed by 7 bases and V by 8 bases; bases with no gene match: 4. The CDR3 coding sequence is TGTGCCAGCTTTAGCGGGAGGGGGGAGCAGTACTTC. This translates into CASFSGRGEQYF.

This clone appeared a single time. The rearrangement joins TRBV7-6 to TRBJ1-1, with D possibly matching TRBD1 (5 bases). The V gene's germline CDR1 is SGHVS and CDR2 FNYEAQ. This CDR3 region has 15 residues. V was cut by 4 bases and J by 6 bases, with 18 bases left in between. As DNA, the CDR3 is TGTGCCAGCAGCTCGCGCCCCACCCGACAGCCTGAAGCTTTCTTT. As protein: CASSSRPTRQPEAFF.

The chain carries TRBV28 and TRBJ1-1; D remains unclear. This CDR3 spans 13 amino acids. Germline CDR1 reads MDHEN; CDR2 reads SYDVKM. With 3 bases removed from V and 0 bases from J, the gap between germline ends came to 5 bases. Written as DNA, the CDR3 is TGTGCCAGCAGTTTGATTTTGAACACTGAAGCTTTCTTT. As protein: CASSLILNTEAFF.